This T cell receptor (beta chain) was obtained from a study of T-cell reconstitution after alpha-beta-depleted transplantation in children. Molecular barcoding with unique molecular identifiers was used for the TCRbeta library. TCRdb ran MiXCR on the PCR reads and lists one entry per CDR3 protein. The data contain more than 5,000 distinct CDR3 sequences, approximately 16% of them singletons. V was pared by 0 bases and J by 5 bases, with 10 bases between. The CDR3 totals 13 residues. Germline assignment: CDR1 DFQATT and CDR2 SNEGSKA (reference sequence). This clonotype ranks as medium-sized. Sequencing was performed on PBMCs, taken before TCRalphabeta/CD19-depleted stem cell transplant. This receptor was identified in a boy aged 2 to 10 with acute lymphoblastic leukemia, due to receive a stem cell transplant. This chain links TRBV20-1 with TRBJ1-2, with D perhaps matching TRBD1 (5 bases). For the CDR3, the DNA is TGCAGTGCTAGAGATGGACACAAGTATGGCTACACCTTC. Its protein is CSARDGHKYGYTF.